This record covers a single T cell receptor (beta chain). Its antigen is still unknown. The sample comes from a study of early T cells in non-severe SARS-CoV-2 infection. Findings and caveats of the study: Private and CD4 specificities were missed by VDJdb matching, skewed to anti-spike CD8.

Trimming stripped 4 bases from V and 4 bases from J, with 10 bases between. This CDR3 comprises 14 residues. CDR1 and CDR2 from the germline V gene are LNHDA and SQIVND (reference sequence). MiXCR, applied by TCRdb to the 5' RACE reads, yields one record per CDR3 protein. Seen here are tens of thousands of distinct CDR3 sequences, about 12% observed once, and the top ten hold roughly 1.1%. The receptor was isolated from an adult who was a healthcare worker with PCR-confirmed SARS-CoV-2 infection or an uninfected control (not recorded which). The donor label of this sample is uncertain. Material: whole blood, obtained at baseline. The chain recombines TRBV19 with TRBJ2-2, with D hard to call. The CDR3 sequence: CASSSTPATGELFF. CDR3 coding DNA: TGTGCCAGTAGTAGTACTCCCGCCACCGGGGAGCTGTTTTTT.